This T cell receptor (beta chain) was sequenced for a study of CD8 T cells in ankylosing spondylitis. Findings of the study overall: Disease-linked clones bore a CD8+ phenotype, appearing relatively rarely in peripheral blood.

Quantitative barcoded 5'-RACE was used to prepare TCR beta libraries. Via MiXCR, TCRdb re-called the 5' RACE reads, giving one row per CDR3 protein. The sample yields about 140,000 distinct CDR3 sequences, 7% to 9% seen once. On this clonotype: The antigen remains undetermined.

The CDR3 contains 16 residues. V dropped 1 base and J dropped 4 bases, with 14 bases sitting between them. The V gene's germline CDR1 is MGHRA and CDR2 YSYEKL. This TCR came from a male donor with ankylosing spondylitis. The rearrangement joins TRBV4-1 to TRBJ1-5; D is unclear. Specimen: synovial fluid, either unsorted or a sorted T cell fraction (not recorded which). The CDR3 loop reads CASSQGAGRRNQPQHF. DNA for the CDR3: TGCGCCAGCAGCCAAGGGGCAGGCCGAAGGAATCAGCCCCAGCATTTT.